These 8 T cell receptor beta chains were sequenced from one sample in a study of cytomegalovirus exposure and HLA in healthy donors. Profiled with immunoSEQ multiplex PCR; TCRdb holds only in-frame clones, not every one. This table has approximately 82,000 clones, 85% to 95% appearing once. The sequenced sample was PBMCs. These receptors were collected from a young woman in good health and CMV-seronegative.

The V and J genes are TRBV18 and TRBJ2-1, with TRBD1 matching 9 bases. This CDR3 has 14 amino acids. J gave up 6 bases and V 6 bases, and 6 bases lay outside the gene matches. Germline V gene data show CDR1 as KGHSH and CDR2 as LQKENI. The CDR3 region is CASSPGTGRNEQFF. CDR3 in DNA: TGTGCCAGCTCCCCCGGGACAGGGCGCAATGAGCAGTTCTTC.

The chain is built from TRBV7-2 and TRBJ2-7; a possible D gene is TRBD1 (6 bases). CDR1 is SGHTA, CDR2 FQGNSA, per germline. The CDR3 is made up of 13 amino acids. V lost 4 bases and J 3 bases, leaving 10 bases between the germline ends. The CDR3 region has the DNA TGTGCCAGCAGCTCAGACAGGCTCTACGAGCAGTACTTC. It specifies CASSSDRLYEQYF.

V gene TRBV19 combines with J gene TRBJ2-2, with D maybe TRBD1 (6 bases). This CDR3 has 16 amino acids. The V end lost 1 base, the J end lost 1 base, and 10 bases lay between the germline ends. Germline assignment: CDR1 LNHDA and CDR2 SQIVND (reference sequence). CDR3 sequence (DNA): TGTGCCAGTAGTATAGCCCAGGGGCTGAACACCGGGGAGCTGTTTTTT. This codes for CASSIAQGLNTGELFF.

The CDR3 loop is CASGLVKTGTSGLDEQFF. DNA for the CDR3: TGTGCTAGTGGTTTGGTAAAAACCGGGACTAGCGGCTTGGATGAGCAGTTCTTC. V usage is TRBV12-5 and J usage is TRBJ2-1, with 11 positions matching TRBD2. CDR1 and CDR2 from the germline V gene are LGHNT and FRNRAP. This CDR3 region has 18 residues. The V gene end was trimmed by 0 bases and the J gene end by 8 bases; junction bases not matched to a gene: 12.

The V and J genes are TRBV7-2 and TRBJ1-4; TRBD1 aligns across 7 bases. The germline CDR1 and CDR2 sequences are SGHTA and FQGNSA. This CDR3 comprises 17 residues. V lost 5 bases, J lost 3 bases, and 12 bases stayed unmatched. In nucleotides, the CDR3 is TGTGCCAGCAGCCCTCGACCTGGGACAGCCTCTAATGAAAAACTGTTTTTT. As protein: CASSPRPGTASNEKLFF.

The rearrangement uses TRBV5-1 and TRBJ2-1, with D possibly TRBD2 on 6 matching bases. Germline CDR1 is SGHRS and CDR2 is YFSETQ. V gave up 0 bases and J gave up 8 bases, with 9 bases separating them. The CDR3 extends over 13 amino acids. CDR3 DNA: TGCGCCAGCAGCTTGGGGGGCGGGGATGAGCAGTTCTTC. It encodes CASSLGGGDEQFF.

The gene calls are TRBV6-5 and TRBJ1-2; D remains ambiguous. Trimming took 2 bases from V and 2 from J, leaving 9 bases between them. The CDR3 covers 14 residues. Germline-derived CDR1 and CDR2 are MNHEY and SVGAGI. The CDR3 spells CASSYAEANYGYTF. The CDR3 DNA sequence: TGTGCCAGCAGTTACGCGGAGGCAAACTATGGCTACACCTTC.

The sample holds a few counts of this clone. V gene TRBV12-5 combines with J gene TRBJ2-3; 7 bases are a match to TRBD2. The germline V gene encodes CDR1 LGHNT and CDR2 FRNRAP. The ends lost 1 base at V and 3 bases at J; junction bases unmatched: 1. This CDR3 has 14 amino acids. The CDR3 region is CASGLGRETDTQYF. As DNA, the CDR3 is TGTGCTAGTGGTTTGGGGCGGGAGACAGATACGCAGTATTTT.